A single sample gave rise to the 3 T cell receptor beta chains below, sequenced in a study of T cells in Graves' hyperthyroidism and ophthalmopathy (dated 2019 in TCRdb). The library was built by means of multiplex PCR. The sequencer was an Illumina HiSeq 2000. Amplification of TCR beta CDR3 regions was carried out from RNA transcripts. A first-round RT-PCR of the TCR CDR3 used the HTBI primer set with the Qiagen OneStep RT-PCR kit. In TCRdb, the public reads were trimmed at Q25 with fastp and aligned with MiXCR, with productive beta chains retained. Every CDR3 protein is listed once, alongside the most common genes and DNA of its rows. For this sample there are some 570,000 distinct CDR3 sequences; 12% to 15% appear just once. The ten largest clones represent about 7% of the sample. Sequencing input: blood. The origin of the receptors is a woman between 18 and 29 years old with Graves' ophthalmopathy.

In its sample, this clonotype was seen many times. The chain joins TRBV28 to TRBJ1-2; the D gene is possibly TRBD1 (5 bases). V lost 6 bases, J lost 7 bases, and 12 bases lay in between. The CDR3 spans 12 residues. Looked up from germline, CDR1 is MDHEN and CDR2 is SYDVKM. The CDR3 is CASSLSGVGYTF. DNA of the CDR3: TGTGCCAGCAGCCTCTCGGGGGTTGGCTACACCTTC.

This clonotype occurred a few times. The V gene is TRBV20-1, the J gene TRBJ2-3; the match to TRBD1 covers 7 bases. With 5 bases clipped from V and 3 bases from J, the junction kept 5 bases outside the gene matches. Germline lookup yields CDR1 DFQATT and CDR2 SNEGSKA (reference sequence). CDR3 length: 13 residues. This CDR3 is CSAPGQVTDTQYF. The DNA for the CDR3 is TGCAGTGCTCCTGGACAGGTGACAGATACGCAGTATTTT.

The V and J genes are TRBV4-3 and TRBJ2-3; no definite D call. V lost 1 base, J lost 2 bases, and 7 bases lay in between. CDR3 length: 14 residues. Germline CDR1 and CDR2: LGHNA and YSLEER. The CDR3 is CASSQGRATDTQYF. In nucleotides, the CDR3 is TGCGCCAGCAGCCAAGGGAGAGCCACAGATACGCAGTATTTT.